The source of this TCR beta chain is a study of T cells in localized non-small cell lung cancer. Study-level results: For the top 100 tumor clones, a median roughly 53 also appeared in adjacent lung. Adjacent uninvolved lung tissue had the highest T cell clonality, exceeding tumor. Sequencing was limited to one tumor region, leaving the possibility of heterogeneity open. Higher blood T cell density tracked longer overall survival.

This clone was seen only once. Its target is unknown. The CDR3 sequence is 16 residues long. J was trimmed by 3 bases and V by 1 base; bases with no gene match: 6. Germline V gene data show CDR1 as KGHSH and CDR2 as LQKENI. Assay used: immunoSEQ multiplex PCR; TCRdb lists only in-frame clones, some missing. The table records some 72,000 clones, 84% of them present only once. The sample was peripheral blood, taken before any cancer treatment. The TCR sequence derives from a man aged 40 to 75 with stage I lung adenocarcinoma. This rearrangement joins TRBV18 to TRBJ1-5, with TRBD1 identical over 7 bases. This CDR3 reads CASSPQGAGYNQPQHF. The CDR3 DNA reads as TGTGCCAGCTCACCACAGGGGGCTGGTTACAATCAGCCCCAGCATTTT. The full variable domain, its missing parts supplied by reference TRBV18 and TRBJ1-5, is NAGVMQNPRHLVRRRGQEARLRCSPMKGHSHVYWYRQLPEEGLKFMVYLQKENIIDESGMPKERFSAEFPKEGPSILRIQQVVRGDSAAYFCASSPQGAGYNQPQHFGDGTRLSIL.